This T cell receptor (beta chain) derives from a study of T cell responses to AZD1222 COVID-19 vaccine. The CDR3 has 16 amino acids. Germline lookup yields CDR1 SGHTA and CDR2 FQGNSA. V lost 5 bases, J lost 2 bases, and 11 bases stayed unmatched. Regarding this clone: What it binds is not known.

Produced via immunoSEQ multiplex PCR; TCRdb's table is partial and in-frame only. Here the sample spans about 210,000 clones, roughly 94% being singletons. Broader study findings: Among AZD1222 vaccinees, only six were seropositive at baseline. Females outnumbered males among donors, who were mostly white British; clonal diversity was possibly underestimated. Nearly half of spike-specific TCRs reportedly go after variant regions that carry no mutations.

The sequences come from peripheral blood, collected 28 days after the second dose of the MenACWY control vaccine. The source is an adult who received the MenACWY meningococcal vaccine as a control. The rearrangement uses TRBV7-2 and TRBJ2-7; TRBD2 matches at 8 bases. The CDR3 sequence is CASSPRGSGGPYEQYF. CDR3 DNA sequence: TGTGCCAGCAGCCCCAGAGGGAGCGGGGGACCCTACGAGCAGTACTTC. Together with reference TRBV7-2 and TRBJ2-7, the CDR3 gives the full variable domain: GAGVSQSPSNKVTEKGKDVELRCDPISGHTALYWYRQSLGQGLEFLIYFQGNSAPDKSGLPSDRFSAERTGGSVSTLTIQRTQQEDSAVYLCASSPRGSGGPYEQYFGPGTRLTVT.